This T cell receptor beta chain was sequenced in a study of beta chain features in type 1 diabetes. Whole-study results and caveats: There was a moderate but significant shortening of TCRB CDR3s in all four CD4+ subsets of Type 1 diabetes patients.

Reverse transcribing all isolated RNA meant expressed TCRB transcripts were sequenced. Naive, central memory and regulatory T cell samples came to a mean of roughly 4 million reads. Libraries were prepared by immunoSEQ multiplex PCR; TCRdb keeps only in-frame clonotypes and omits some of them. The sample includes under 350,000 clones, approximately 15% seen only once; the top ten take about 0.015%. This clone was counted only a few times. Antigen unknown. The J segment lost 4 bases and the V segment lost 6 bases, leaving 9 bases of the junction unmatched. Germline V gives CDR1 LNHNV, CDR2 YYDKDF (reference sequence). The CDR3 consists of 14 residues.

V usage is TRBV15 and J usage is TRBJ2-7, with 7 bases fitting TRBD1. Sequencing was carried out using naive CD4+ T cells from blood. The sequence derives from a man aged 25-45 years with type 1 diabetes. Here the CDR3 reads CATRQSGQWYEQYF. The CDR3, as DNA: TGTGCCACCAGGCAGTCGGGACAGTGGTACGAGCAGTACTTC.